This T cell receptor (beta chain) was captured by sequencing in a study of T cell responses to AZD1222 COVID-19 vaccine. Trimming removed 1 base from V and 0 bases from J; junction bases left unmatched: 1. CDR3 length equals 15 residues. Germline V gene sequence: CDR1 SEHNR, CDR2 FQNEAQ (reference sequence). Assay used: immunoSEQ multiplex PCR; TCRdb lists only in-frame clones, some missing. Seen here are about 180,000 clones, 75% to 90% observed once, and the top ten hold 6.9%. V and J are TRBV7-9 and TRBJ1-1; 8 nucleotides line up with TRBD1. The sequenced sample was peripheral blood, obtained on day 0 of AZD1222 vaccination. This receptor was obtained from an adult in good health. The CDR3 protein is CASSLGQGLNTEAFF. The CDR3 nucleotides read TGTGCCAGCAGCTTAGGACAGGGGCTGAACACTGAAGCTTTCTTT.